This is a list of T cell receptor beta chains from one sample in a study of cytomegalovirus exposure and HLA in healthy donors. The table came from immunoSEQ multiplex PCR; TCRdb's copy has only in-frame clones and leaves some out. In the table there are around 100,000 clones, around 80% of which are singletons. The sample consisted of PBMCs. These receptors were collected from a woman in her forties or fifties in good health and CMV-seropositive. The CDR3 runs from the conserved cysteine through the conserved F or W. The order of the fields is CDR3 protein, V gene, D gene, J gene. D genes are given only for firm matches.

cdr3_aa: CSVERARSEQFF
v_call: TRBV29-1
d_call: -
j_call: TRBJ2-1

cdr3_aa: CASSFSGRAFF
v_call: TRBV5-1
d_call: -
j_call: TRBJ1-1

cdr3_aa: CASSYSPGQGQETQYF
v_call: TRBV6-6
d_call: TRBD1
j_call: TRBJ2-5

cdr3_aa: CASSMLASGGQETQYF
v_call: TRBV19
d_call: TRBD2
j_call: TRBJ2-5

cdr3_aa: CASSPSSSYEQYF
v_call: TRBV7-9
d_call: -
j_call: TRBJ2-7

cdr3_aa: CASSESRDKKPIF
v_call: TRBV10-1
d_call: -
j_call: TRBJ2-1

cdr3_aa: CAWRGQGRNTEAFF
v_call: TRBV30
d_call: TRBD1
j_call: TRBJ1-1

cdr3_aa: CASSPTWTSDEGTQYF
v_call: TRBV4-2
d_call: TRBD2
j_call: TRBJ2-3

cdr3_aa: CASRPTADRNTEAFF
v_call: TRBV7-9
d_call: -
j_call: TRBJ1-1

cdr3_aa: CASSPGRMNTEAFF
v_call: TRBV18
d_call: -
j_call: TRBJ1-1

cdr3_aa: CATSRNSGDLYEQYF
v_call: TRBV15
d_call: TRBD2
j_call: TRBJ2-7

cdr3_aa: CASSLKEGGYTF
v_call: TRBV7-9
d_call: -
j_call: TRBJ1-2

cdr3_aa: CAWSGESPFREQYF
v_call: TRBV30
d_call: -
j_call: TRBJ2-7

cdr3_aa: CASSQDFRGRNYEQYF
v_call: TRBV4-2
d_call: -
j_call: TRBJ2-7

cdr3_aa: CASSLGQGAEQYF
v_call: TRBV27
d_call: TRBD1
j_call: TRBJ2-7

cdr3_aa: CASSLQGATNTEAFF
v_call: TRBV18
d_call: TRBD1
j_call: TRBJ1-1

cdr3_aa: CSAGTRSDEQYF
v_call: TRBV29-1
d_call: -
j_call: TRBJ2-7

cdr3_aa: CASSFPRGGYGYTF
v_call: TRBV28
d_call: -
j_call: TRBJ1-2

cdr3_aa: CASSLEGRNTIYF
v_call: TRBV7-8
d_call: -
j_call: TRBJ1-3

cdr3_aa: CASSAPGRSYEQYF
v_call: TRBV25-1
d_call: -
j_call: TRBJ2-7

cdr3_aa: CASGSQTTRETQYF
v_call: TRBV12-5
d_call: -
j_call: TRBJ2-5

cdr3_aa: CASSLYGAGVSQPQHF
v_call: TRBV5-4
d_call: -
j_call: TRBJ1-5

cdr3_aa: CASSFLTGAGEKLFF
v_call: TRBV7-2
d_call: TRBD1
j_call: TRBJ1-4

cdr3_aa: CASRAGQGYEQYF
v_call: TRBV25-1
d_call: -
j_call: TRBJ2-7

cdr3_aa: CASSPSDSGQPQHF
v_call: TRBV18
d_call: -
j_call: TRBJ1-5

cdr3_aa: CASQRGGFNTEAFF
v_call: TRBV2
d_call: -
j_call: TRBJ1-1

cdr3_aa: CASSLTGGVSGYTF
v_call: TRBV7-9
d_call: TRBD1
j_call: TRBJ1-2

cdr3_aa: CASSLIGVRGYTF
v_call: TRBV7-8
d_call: -
j_call: TRBJ1-2

cdr3_aa: CASSLQASADTQYF
v_call: TRBV7-2
d_call: -
j_call: TRBJ2-3

cdr3_aa: CASSLVWQNTGELFF
v_call: TRBV7-8
d_call: -
j_call: TRBJ2-2

cdr3_aa: CASSEEVDSKKRFF
v_call: TRBV6-1
d_call: -
j_call: TRBJ2-1

cdr3_aa: CATSQDRTPGEQYF
v_call: TRBV18
d_call: TRBD1
j_call: TRBJ2-7

cdr3_aa: CASSSGTTGGYTF
v_call: TRBV7-9
d_call: -
j_call: TRBJ1-2

cdr3_aa: CAWSLPRVGAMNTEAFF
v_call: TRBV30
d_call: -
j_call: TRBJ1-1

cdr3_aa: CASSPVLAGTTDTQYF
v_call: TRBV5-8
d_call: TRBD2
j_call: TRBJ2-3

cdr3_aa: CASSLMMGAFRDTEAFF
v_call: TRBV5-5
d_call: -
j_call: TRBJ1-1

cdr3_aa: CASSLGTGKDREQYF
v_call: TRBV5-8
d_call: TRBD1
j_call: TRBJ2-7

cdr3_aa: CASSWGQGDTEAFF
v_call: TRBV5-6
d_call: TRBD1
j_call: TRBJ1-1

cdr3_aa: CASSLARQGLRGNYGYTF
v_call: TRBV11-2
d_call: TRBD1
j_call: TRBJ1-2

cdr3_aa: CASSDRQGAGIPTGANVLTF
v_call: TRBV6-4
d_call: TRBD1
j_call: TRBJ2-6

cdr3_aa: CASSAGTGDSNQPQHF
v_call: TRBV9
d_call: TRBD1
j_call: TRBJ1-5

cdr3_aa: CASSVGASGAYEQYF
v_call: TRBV9
d_call: -
j_call: TRBJ2-7

cdr3_aa: CASSSTDRDPNTQYF
v_call: TRBV7-9
d_call: TRBD1
j_call: TRBJ2-3

cdr3_aa: CASSLDTYEQYF
v_call: TRBV5-4
d_call: -
j_call: TRBJ2-7

cdr3_aa: CAISESMGASGFNEQFF
v_call: TRBV10-3
d_call: TRBD2
j_call: TRBJ2-1

cdr3_aa: CASSTAGVGTNEQFF
v_call: TRBV6-1
d_call: TRBD2
j_call: TRBJ2-1

cdr3_aa: CASSQLGANTGELFF
v_call: TRBV7-3
d_call: -
j_call: TRBJ2-2

cdr3_aa: CASSLDTGNYGYTF
v_call: TRBV7-6
d_call: -
j_call: TRBJ1-2

cdr3_aa: CSAKGLLENTEAFF
v_call: TRBV29-1
d_call: -
j_call: TRBJ1-1

cdr3_aa: CASSAFTGPSTEAFF
v_call: TRBV7-8
d_call: -
j_call: TRBJ1-1

cdr3_aa: CSVGGGRGTGELFF
v_call: TRBV29-1
d_call: TRBD2
j_call: TRBJ2-2